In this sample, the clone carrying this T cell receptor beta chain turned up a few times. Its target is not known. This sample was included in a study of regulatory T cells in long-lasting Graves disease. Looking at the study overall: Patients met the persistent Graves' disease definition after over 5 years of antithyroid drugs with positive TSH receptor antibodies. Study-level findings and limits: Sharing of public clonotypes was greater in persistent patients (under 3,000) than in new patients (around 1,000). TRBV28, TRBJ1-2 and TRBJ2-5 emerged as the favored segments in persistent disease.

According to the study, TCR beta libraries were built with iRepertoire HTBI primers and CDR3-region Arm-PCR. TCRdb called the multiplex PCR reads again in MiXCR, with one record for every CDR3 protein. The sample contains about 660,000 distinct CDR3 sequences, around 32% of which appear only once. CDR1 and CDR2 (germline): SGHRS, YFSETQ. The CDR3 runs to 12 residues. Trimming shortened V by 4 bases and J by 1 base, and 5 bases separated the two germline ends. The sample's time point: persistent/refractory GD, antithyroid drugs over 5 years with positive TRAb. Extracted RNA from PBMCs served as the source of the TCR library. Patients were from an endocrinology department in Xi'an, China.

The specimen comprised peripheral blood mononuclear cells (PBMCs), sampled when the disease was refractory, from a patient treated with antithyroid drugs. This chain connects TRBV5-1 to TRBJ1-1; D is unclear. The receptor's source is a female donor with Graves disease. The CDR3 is CASSNTNTEAFF. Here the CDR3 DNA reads TGCGCCAGCAGCAACACGAACACTGAAGCTTTCTTT.